A single TCR beta chain is shown here with its context. Its antigen is unknown. The sort gate was single viable CD3+CD4+CD8-CD45RO+ cells for memory CD4+ T cells. This table comes from immunoSEQ multiplex PCR, and its TCRdb copy is limited to in-frame clones, with some not included. The table records fewer than 35,000 clones, about 80% of them present only once. This sample is part of a study of memory CD4+ T cells and cytomegalovirus serostatus. Looking at the study overall: This sample comes from healthy Belgian adults, about nine CMV seropositive, roughly 22 seronegative.

Findings and caveats of the study: CMV serostatus prediction reached median AUC approximately 0.95, or 0.91 with US-trained model. Suggested: most of the CMV-linked TCR signature lies in CD4+ memory cells. About two fifths of the roughly 150 known CMV-associated TCRbeta sequences appeared in CD4+ memory.

Sequencing was performed on memory CD4+ T cells from blood. The origin of this receptor is an adult in good health and CMV-seronegative.

This CDR3 is CAIRGANSNTEAFF. The CDR3 coding sequence is TGTGCCATCAGGGGGGCTAACAGCAACACTGAAGCTTTCTTT. The rearrangement uses TRBV10-3 and TRBJ1-1; a possible D gene is TRBD1 (6 bases). The CDR3 runs to 14 residues. The germline V gene encodes CDR1 ENHRY and CDR2 SYGVKD. V dropped 6 bases and J dropped 2 bases, with 13 bases sitting between them.